This is a list of T cell receptor beta chains from one sample in a study of PD-L1 blockade in urothelial cancer. Some clones are missing from TCRdb's copy, which holds only in-frame ones; the method was immunoSEQ multiplex PCR. The profile shows over 45,000 clones, 86% of them singletons. Sample: PBMCs, taken around atezolizumab (anti-PD-L1) treatment. These receptors were collected from a man aged 50 to 59 with urothelial cancer. The conserved cysteine and the conserved F or W are not part of the CDR3 here.

v_call cdr3_aa
TRBV5-6 ASSKQGVGNTEAF
TRBV28 ASRGHDTQY
TRBV28 ASSSGTSRTDTQY
TRBV27 ASRTGGQNTEAF
TRBV27 ASSSLAFSTDTQY
TRBV6-5 ASSPNRVAYGYT
TRBV7-3 ASRSGRATGELF
TRBV6-4 ASSDSSTSGSDTQY
TRBV28 ASSFIGRGTYNEQF
TRBV7-2 ASSVGQRQETQY
TRBV7-2 ASSLATSGTGQF
TRBV2 ASRATSGNTGELF
TRBV27 ASSLRMTDYYGYT
TRBV2 ASRASGREGGETQY
TRBV9 ASSPALALFQETQY
TRBV2 ASTRQGNQPQH
TRBV6-1 ASSGGQGARNTIY
TRBV5-1 ASSLLAGANTGELF
TRBV19 ASRSTGIGTDTQY
TRBV2 ASISTGGGTEAF
TRBV6-6 ASRWRTVDNEQF
TRBV18 ASSTSGESNQPQH
TRBV5-1 ASSFAGRTDTQY
TRBV2 ASSEALGLAGETEQF
TRBV7-9 ASTPNLRTGLDGYT
TRBV7-2 ASSLEWTVKNIQY
TRBV19 ASSLRTGGNQPQH
TRBV21-1 ASSKAHGLAPSYNEQF
TRBV27 ARSGLAGRDTQY
TRBV15 ATSLGLAEETQY
TRBV5-1 ASSLEGTGRKQY
TRBV7-8 ASSPRGDRGSEAF
TRBV19 ASSMVAGGDTGELF
TRBV7-9 ASSLSLADTGELF
TRBV28 ASSLISGAYEQY
TRBV7-9 ASRSGSVGAYGYT
TRBV19 ASRRVGGSSYNEQF
TRBV5-1 ASRSQGNRNEQY
TRBV28 ASSISEGRVGSNQPQH
TRBV9 ASSAPGTGVNEQF
TRBV6-1 ASSECKVTQRCYGYT
TRBV27 ASVRIAGDRSYNEQF
TRBV7-9 ASSVSLQGRQETQY
TRBV18 ASSRRQDRVAEAF
TRBV5-4 ASSLDRQGREQY
TRBV27 ASSLGQGNSPLH
TRBV7-9 ASSFVVGGSSHEQY
TRBV18 ASSLPSGYEQY
TRBV19 ASSLGGSGYEQY
TRBV27 ASSSNPRQGLAGTVADTQY
TRBV7-9 ASSLDGWNTEAF
TRBV28 ATCGLPYEQY
TRBV5-5 ASNLGLGQGARGYT
TRBV27 ASSSQTGGETQY
TRBV6-1 ASSGGLGAF